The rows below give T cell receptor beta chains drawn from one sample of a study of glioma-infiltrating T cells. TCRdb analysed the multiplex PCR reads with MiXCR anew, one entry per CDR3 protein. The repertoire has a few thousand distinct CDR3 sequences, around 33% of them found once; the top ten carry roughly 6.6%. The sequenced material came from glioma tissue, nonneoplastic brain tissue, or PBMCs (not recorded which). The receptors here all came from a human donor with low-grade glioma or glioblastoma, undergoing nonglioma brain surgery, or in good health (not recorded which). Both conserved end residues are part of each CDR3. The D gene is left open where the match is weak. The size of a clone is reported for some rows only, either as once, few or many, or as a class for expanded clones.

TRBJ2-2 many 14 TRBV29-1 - CSVDGATNTGELFF TGCAGCGTGGATGGGGCTACGAACACCGGGGAGCTGTTTTTT
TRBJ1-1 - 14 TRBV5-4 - CASSPTTVNTEALF TGTGCCAGCAGCCCGACGACGGTGAACACTGAAGCTCTCTTT
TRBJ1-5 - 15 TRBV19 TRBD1 CASSSRDSSNQLQHF TGTGCCAGTAGTTCCCGGGACAGCAGCAATCAGCTCCAGCATTTT
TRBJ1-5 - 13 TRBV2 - CASSGAFPQPQHF TGTGCCAGCAGTGGGGCGTTCCCTCAGCCACAGCATTTT
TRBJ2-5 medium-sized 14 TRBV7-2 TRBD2 CASSQGLAKETQYF TGTGCCAGCAGCCAGGGACTAGCGAAAGAGACCCAGTACTTC
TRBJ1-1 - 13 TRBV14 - CASHFDGGTEAFF TGTGCCAGCCACTTCGACGGGGGCACTGAAGCTTTCTTT
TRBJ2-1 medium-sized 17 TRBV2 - CASSEARFTTSYNEQFF TGTGCCAGCAGTGAAGCGCGTTTCACAACCTCCTACAATGAGCAGTTCTTC
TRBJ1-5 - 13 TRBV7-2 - CARTASNFPTKHF TGTGCCCGCACCGCCAGTAACTTCCCCACAAAGCATTTT
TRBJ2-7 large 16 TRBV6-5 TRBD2 CASSYSGGDSSYEQYF TGTGCCAGCAGTTACTCGGGAGGGGATAGCTCCTACGAGCAGTACTTC
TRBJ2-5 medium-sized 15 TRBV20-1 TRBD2 CSARGRAGGQETQYF TGCAGTGCTAGAGGGCGAGCGGGGGGGCAAGAGACCCAGTACTTC
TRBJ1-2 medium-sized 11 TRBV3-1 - CASSHRAGYTF TGTGCCAGCAGCCACAGGGCTGGCTACACCTTC
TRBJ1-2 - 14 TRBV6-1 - CASALYEGNFGYTF TGTGCCAGCGCGCTCTACGAGGGCAACTTTGGCTACACCTTT
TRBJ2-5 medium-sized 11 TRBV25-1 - CASSEGRVLHF TGTGCCAGCAGTGAGGGCCGGGTCCTCCACTTC
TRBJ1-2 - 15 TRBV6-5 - CASSYCKTGPHGYTF TGTGCCAGCAGTTACTGTAAAACAGGGCCTCATGGCTACACCTTC
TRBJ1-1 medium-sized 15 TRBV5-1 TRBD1 CASSLGTGENTEAFF TGCGCCAGCAGCCTGGGGACAGGAGAGAACACTGAAGCTTTCTTT
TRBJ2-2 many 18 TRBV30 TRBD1 CAWGTGKFLGANTGELFF TGTGCCTGGGGGACAGGGAAATTTCTCGGGGCGAACACCGGGGAGCTGTTTTTT
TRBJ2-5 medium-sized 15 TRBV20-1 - CSALSSGMGQETQYF TGCAGTGCCCTATCGTCGGGAATGGGTCAAGAGACCCAGTACTTC
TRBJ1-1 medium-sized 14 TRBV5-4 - CASSPTTVNTEAFF TGTGCCAGCAGCCCGACGACAGTGAACACTGAAGCTTTCTTT
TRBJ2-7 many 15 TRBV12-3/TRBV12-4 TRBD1 CASRFNRGPHYEQYF TGTGCCAGCAGGTTCAACAGGGGGCCACACTACGAGCAGTACTTC
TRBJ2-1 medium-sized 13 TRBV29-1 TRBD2 CSGAGGRVNEQFF TGCAGCGGAGCGGGGGGGCGGGTAAATGAGCAGTTCTTC
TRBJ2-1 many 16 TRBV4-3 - CASSLNLARAGNEQFF TGCGCCAGCAGCCTTAACCTGGCCCGGGCAGGGAATGAGCAGTTCTTC
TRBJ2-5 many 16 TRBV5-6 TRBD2 CASSPLGAGTEETQYF TGTGCCAGCAGCCCCTTGGGAGCGGGGACTGAAGAGACCCAGTACTTC
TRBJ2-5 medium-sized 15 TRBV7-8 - CATLDRKKNQETQYF TGTGCCACCCTAGACAGAAAGAAAAATCAAGAGACCCAGTACTTC
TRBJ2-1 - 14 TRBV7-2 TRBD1 CASSLVGQFNEQFF TGTGCCAGCAGCTTAGTGGGACAGTTCAATGAGCAGTTCTTC
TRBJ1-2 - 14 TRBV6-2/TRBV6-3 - CDSALDEGNYGYTF TGTGACAGCGCGCTCGACGAGGGCAATTATGGCTATACCTTC
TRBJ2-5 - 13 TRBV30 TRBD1 CAWAGTGEETQYF TGTGCCTGGGCCGGGACAGGGGAAGAGACCCAGTACTTC
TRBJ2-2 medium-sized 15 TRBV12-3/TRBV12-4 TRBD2 CASSLGLAGVGELFF TGTGCCAGCAGTCTTGGACTAGCGGGGGTCGGGGAGCTGTTTTTT